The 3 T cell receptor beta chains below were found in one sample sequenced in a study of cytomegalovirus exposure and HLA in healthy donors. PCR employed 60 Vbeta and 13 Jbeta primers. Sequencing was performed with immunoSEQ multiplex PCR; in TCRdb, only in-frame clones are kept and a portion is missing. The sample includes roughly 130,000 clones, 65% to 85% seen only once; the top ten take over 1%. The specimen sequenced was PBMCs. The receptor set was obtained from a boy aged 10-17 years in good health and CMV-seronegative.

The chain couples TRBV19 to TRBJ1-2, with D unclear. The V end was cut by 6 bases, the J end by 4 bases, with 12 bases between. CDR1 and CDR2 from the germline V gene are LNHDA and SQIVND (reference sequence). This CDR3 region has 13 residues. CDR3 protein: CASRVQSGYGYTF. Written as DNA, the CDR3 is TGTGCCAGTAGAGTACAGTCTGGCTATGGCTACACCTTC.

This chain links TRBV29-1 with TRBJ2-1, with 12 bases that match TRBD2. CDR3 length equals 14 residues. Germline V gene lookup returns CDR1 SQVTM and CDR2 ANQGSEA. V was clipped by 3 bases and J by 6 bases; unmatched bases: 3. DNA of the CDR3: TGCAGCGTTGATTTGGGACTAGCGGGCAATGAGCAGTTCTTC. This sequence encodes CSVDLGLAGNEQFF.

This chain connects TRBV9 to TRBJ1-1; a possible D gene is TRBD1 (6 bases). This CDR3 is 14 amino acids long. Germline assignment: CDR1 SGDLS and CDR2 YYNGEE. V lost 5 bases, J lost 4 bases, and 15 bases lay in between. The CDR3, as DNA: TGTGCCAGCAGTCTCAACCAGGGGAGCACTGAAGCTTTCTTT. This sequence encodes CASSLNQGSTEAFF.